Sequencing of this T cell receptor (beta chain) was carried out in a study of blood T cell repertoires in COVID-19. On the study more broadly: The study drew acute and convalescent COVID-19 samples from the United States, Italy and Spain. The analysed material was cDNA or gDNA that came from T cells, B-cell-depleted T cells, or PBMCs.

In the source study's methods: Estimation of nucleated cell counts relied on the amplification of reference gene primers. Libraries were prepared by immunoSEQ multiplex PCR; TCRdb keeps only in-frame clonotypes and omits some of them. From that table come the V and J calls and clone size; the DNA was used to work out D and trimming. The table records 55,000 to 80,000 clones, 60% to 75% of them present only once. The CDR3 has 16 amino acids. V lost 5 bases and J 0 bases, leaving 15 bases between the germline ends. Per germline, CDR1 MNHEY and CDR2 SMNVEV (reference sequence). The table lists this clone with a few counts.

The rearrangement uses TRBV27 and TRBJ2-3; D uncertain. This TCR came from a woman over 75 with acute or convalescent COVID-19. Specimen: peripheral blood. The CDR3 sequence: CASSPWAPTSTDTQYF. The CDR3 DNA reads TGTGCCAGCAGTCCCTGGGCCCCAACAAGCACAGATACGCAGTATTTT.